The rows below give T cell receptor beta chains drawn from one sample of a study of blood T cell repertoires in COVID-19. Assay: immunoSEQ multiplex PCR; the TCRdb copy retains only in-frame clones and omits some. Here the sample spans under 200,000 clones, about 86% being singletons. Sequencing used peripheral blood. The source is a man aged 55 to 70 with acute or convalescent COVID-19. Both conserved end residues are part of each CDR3. Fields, in order: V gene, J gene, CDR3 protein.

v_call: TRBV30; j_call: TRBJ1-2; cdr3_aa: CAWSRGANYGYTF
v_call: TRBV13; j_call: TRBJ1-2; cdr3_aa: CASSYYGQGDYGYTF
v_call: TRBV27; j_call: TRBJ1-2; cdr3_aa: CASSLVEGVRGGYTF
v_call: TRBV29-1; j_call: TRBJ2-3; cdr3_aa: CSTDSTDTQYF
v_call: TRBV7-9; j_call: TRBJ1-4; cdr3_aa: CASTRTLSNEKLFF
v_call: TRBV13; j_call: TRBJ2-3; cdr3_aa: CASSLGSGTSTDTQYF
v_call: TRBV5-1; j_call: TRBJ2-2; cdr3_aa: CASSGSGGANTGELFF
v_call: TRBV6-2/TRBV6-3; j_call: TRBJ1-1; cdr3_aa: CASSWGSPNTEAFF
v_call: TRBV7-6; j_call: TRBJ2-1; cdr3_aa: CASSLAGGVGNEQFF
v_call: TRBV28; j_call: TRBJ2-7; cdr3_aa: CASSPTGGTHEQYF
v_call: TRBV3-1/TRBV3-2; j_call: TRBJ1-6; cdr3_aa: CASSQGEPLHF
v_call: TRBV28; j_call: TRBJ1-4; cdr3_aa: CASTRTGMAEKLFF
v_call: TRBV28; j_call: TRBJ1-2; cdr3_aa: CASSLAPRQGAAAGYTF
v_call: TRBV9; j_call: TRBJ2-3; cdr3_aa: CASSPTSGRADTQYF
v_call: TRBV6-5; j_call: TRBJ2-7; cdr3_aa: CASSTGGVISYEQYF
v_call: TRBV13; j_call: TRBJ1-6; cdr3_aa: CASSLVGGQGIDSPLHF
v_call: TRBV5-1; j_call: TRBJ2-3; cdr3_aa: CASSLGASFTDTQYF
v_call: TRBV11-2; j_call: TRBJ2-1; cdr3_aa: CASSRMGDSYNEQFF
v_call: TRBV6-1; j_call: TRBJ1-5; cdr3_aa: CASSEARGTGRFNQGPQHF
v_call: TRBV14; j_call: TRBJ2-7; cdr3_aa: CASSQVAGGPSEQYF